The T cell receptor beta chain under discussion was sequenced for a study of T cells after yellow fever vaccination. The CDR3 contains 10 residues. V was clipped by 5 bases and J by 9 bases, with 4 bases between them. As TCR cDNA was made by 5'RACE template switching, a universal primer site and UMIs were added. TCRdb ran MiXCR on the 5' RACE reads and lists one entry per CDR3 protein. The profile shows hundreds of thousands of distinct CDR3 sequences, roughly 14% of them singletons. The source material was PBMCs, sampled on the day of the yellow fever booster vaccination. The source is a young man who received the YFV17D yellow fever vaccine. The chain has TRBV12-3 or TRBV12-4 and TRBJ2-2; D not resolved. This CDR3 is CASSLRELFF. The CDR3 DNA sequence: TGTGCCAGCAGTCTTAGGGAGCTGTTTTTT.